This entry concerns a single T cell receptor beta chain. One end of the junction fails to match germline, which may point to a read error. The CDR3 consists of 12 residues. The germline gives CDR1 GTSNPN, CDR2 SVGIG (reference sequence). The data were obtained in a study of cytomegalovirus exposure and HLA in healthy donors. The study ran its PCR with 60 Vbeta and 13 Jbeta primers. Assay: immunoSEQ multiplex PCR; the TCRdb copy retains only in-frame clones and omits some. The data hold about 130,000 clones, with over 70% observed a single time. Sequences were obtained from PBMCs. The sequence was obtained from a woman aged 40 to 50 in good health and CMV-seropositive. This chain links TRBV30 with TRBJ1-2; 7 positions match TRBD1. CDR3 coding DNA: TGTGCCTGGAGTCCGTCCCCGGGACAGCCTCACTTC. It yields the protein CAWSPSPGQPHF.